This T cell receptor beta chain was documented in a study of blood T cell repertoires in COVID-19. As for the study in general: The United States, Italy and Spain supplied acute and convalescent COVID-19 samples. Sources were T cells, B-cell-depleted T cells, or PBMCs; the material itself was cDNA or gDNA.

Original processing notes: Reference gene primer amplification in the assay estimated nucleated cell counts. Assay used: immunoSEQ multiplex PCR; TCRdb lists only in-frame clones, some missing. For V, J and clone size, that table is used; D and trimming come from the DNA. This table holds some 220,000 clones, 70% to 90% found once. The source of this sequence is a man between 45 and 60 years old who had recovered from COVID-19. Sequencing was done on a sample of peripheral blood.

DNA of the CDR3: TGTGCCAGCAGCCAAGTCCAGGGGGGCGAGCAGTACTTC. It specifies CASSQVQGGEQYF. The chain links TRBV3-1 (or the pseudogene TRBV3-2) to TRBJ2-7; D might be TRBD1 (7 bases). Trimming took off 1 base at V and 6 bases at J, with 10 bases between the two ends. This CDR3 has 13 residues. CDR1 is LGHDT and CDR2 is YNNKEL in the germline V gene (reference sequence).